This T cell receptor beta chain was obtained from a study of T cell clonotyping in hematopoietic cell transplantation. Study observations and caveats: Recipient TCR diversity dropped after transplant; expanded clonotypes rose from day 30 to 180.

Profiled with immunoSEQ multiplex PCR; TCRdb holds only in-frame clones, not every one. Of 9,200 or so clones in the sample, approximately 96% are singletons; the top ten hold around 2.4%. Blood collection times were about day -28 and days 30, 100, 180 posttransplant. About this clone itself: Its antigen is not known.

V lost 6 bases and J 0 bases, leaving 9 bases between the germline ends. Germline V CDR1 and CDR2: MNHNS, SASEGT. This CDR3 has 15 residues. This TCR derives from a male patient aged 60 to 75 who had an allogeneic stem cell transplant from a related donor, so the T cells may come from the graft donor. Some clones in this sample may be carry-over from other donors' samples. The chain links TRBV6-1 to TRBJ2-6, with D possibly TRBD2 on 5 matching bases. The sample here was peripheral blood mononuclear cells, taken 100 days after allogeneic stem cell transplant. The CDR3 protein is CASRRGNSGANVLTF. The CDR3, as DNA: TGTGCCAGCAGACGGGGAAACTCTGGGGCCAACGTCCTGACTTTC.